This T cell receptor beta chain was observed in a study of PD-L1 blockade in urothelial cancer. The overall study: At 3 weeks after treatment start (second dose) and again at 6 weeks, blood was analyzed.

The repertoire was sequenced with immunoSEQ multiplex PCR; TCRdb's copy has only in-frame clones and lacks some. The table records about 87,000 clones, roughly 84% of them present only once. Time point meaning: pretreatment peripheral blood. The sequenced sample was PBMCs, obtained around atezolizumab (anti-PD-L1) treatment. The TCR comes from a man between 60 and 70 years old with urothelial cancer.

The CDR3 DNA follows: TGTGCCAGCTCCGACAGGGGCAATCAGCCCCAGCATTTT. Protein: CASSDRGNQPQHF. The chain joins TRBV25-1 to TRBJ1-5, with 7 bases aligning to TRBD1. The length of the CDR3 is 13 residues. Germline assignment: CDR1 MGHDK and CDR2 SYGVNS. The V segment lost 8 bases and the J segment 2 bases; nucleotides outside the gene matches: 3.